Following are 18 T cell receptor beta chains from one sample sequenced in a study of blood T cell repertoires in COVID-19. Sequenced by immunoSEQ multiplex PCR; TCRdb stores in-frame clones only, minus some. The sample carries around 150,000 clones, 70% to 85% recorded once. Sequences were obtained from peripheral blood. The receptors here all came from a woman in her forties with COVID-19, enrolled during active disease.

In this sample, this clone turned up a few times. The rearrangement links TRBV7-9 to TRBJ2-2; D ambiguous. With 7 bases removed from V and 4 bases from J, the gap between germline ends came to 10 bases. Germline V gene sequence: CDR1 SEHNR, CDR2 FQNEAQ (reference sequence). The CDR3 runs 13 residues. In nucleotides, the CDR3 is TGTGCCAGCACAATTCCAGTCACCGGGGAGCTGTTTTTT. Encoded protein: CASTIPVTGELFF.

The V and J genes are TRBV27 and TRBJ1-2; D unclear. CDR3 size: 15 residues. V lost 5 bases and J 0 bases, leaving 13 bases between the germline ends. CDR1 and CDR2 from the germline V gene are MNHEY and SMNVEV (reference sequence). Here the CDR3 reads CASSPKPSANYGYTF. As DNA, the CDR3 is TGTGCCAGCAGTCCAAAGCCCTCGGCTAACTATGGCTACACCTTC.

V is TRBV2 and J is TRBJ2-1; D remains ambiguous. CDR3 size: 15 residues. Germline V gives CDR1 SNHLY, CDR2 FYNNEI. Between the trimmed V and J ends, which lost 6 bases and 0 bases, there was a span of 12 bases. CDR3 protein: CASSASLSSYNEQFF. The CDR3 nucleotides are TGTGCCAGCAGCGCCTCCTTGAGCTCCTACAATGAGCAGTTCTTC.

The sample holds a few counts of this clone. CDR3 residues: CASSEPGGNGEQYF. The CDR3 region has the DNA TGCGCCAGCAGTGAGCCCGGGGGTAACGGCGAGCAGTACTTC. The gene calls are TRBV10-1 and TRBJ2-7; a weak D match, TRBD2 (6 bases). The V gene lost 2 bases and the J gene lost 6 bases, with 14 bases spanning the gap. Germline V lookup: CDR1 WNHNN, CDR2 SYGVQD (reference sequence). CDR3 length equals 14 residues.

The rearrangement joins TRBV7-9 to TRBJ1-2, with TRBD1 matching over 9 bases. This CDR3 contains 16 residues. After removal of 5 bases from V and 7 bases from J, the junction contained 14 bases not matched to a gene. Germline CDR1 SEHNR, CDR2 FQNEAQ (reference sequence). CDR3 in amino acids: CASSAWDRDRISGYTF. The DNA of the CDR3 is TGTGCCAGCAGCGCTTGGGACAGGGATCGAATTTCTGGCTACACCTTC. Full variable domain (missing parts from reference TRBV7-9 and TRBJ1-2): DTGVSQNPRHKITKRGQNVTFRCDPISEHNRLYWYRQTLGQGPEFLTYFQNEAQLEKSRLLSDRFSAERPKGSFSTLEIQRTEQGDSAMYLCASSAWDRDRISGYTFGSGTRLTVV.

The chain combines TRBV28 with TRBJ1-2; 9 bases align to TRBD1. The CDR3 spans 15 residues. CDR1 and CDR2 (germline): MDHEN, SYDVKM. The J segment lost 8 bases and the V segment lost 1 base, leaving 8 bases of the junction unmatched. CDR3 nucleotides: TGTGCCAGCAGTTTATTCCCGAAGGACAGGGGCGGCTACACCTTC. Translated: CASSLFPKDRGGYTF.

J is TRBJ2-7 and V is TRBV27, with D maybe TRBD2 (5 bases). In germline, CDR1 is MNHEY, CDR2 SMNVEV (reference sequence). This CDR3 spans 16 amino acids. V was trimmed by 1 base and J by 2 bases, leaving 15 bases between them. CDR3 DNA: TGTGCCAGCAGTTTATACCGTAGGAGGCGAACCTACGAGCAGTACTTC. Amino acid sequence: CASSLYRRRRTYEQYF.

The chain links TRBV7-9 to TRBJ1-2; 7 nucleotides line up with TRBD1. The V gene's germline CDR1 is SEHNR and CDR2 FQNEAQ (reference sequence). Trimming took 5 bases from V and 13 from J; bases not matched to a gene: 10. This CDR3 has 12 residues. CDR3 region: CASSPTGEIGTF. The CDR3 nucleotides are TGTGCCAGCAGCCCCACAGGGGAAATTGGCACCTTC.

This clone was observed once. The chain combines TRBV28 with TRBJ2-2, with TRBD2 matching 10 bases. Looked up from germline, CDR1 is MDHEN and CDR2 is SYDVKM. Germline trimming cut 5 bases from V and 4 bases from J; bases unmatched to any gene: 10. The CDR3 sequence is 17 residues long. CDR3 nucleotide sequence: TGTGCCAGCAGTGCCAAACTAGCGGGAACAATCACCGGGGAGCTGTTTTTT. Its translation: CASSAKLAGTITGELFF.

V usage is TRBV5-4 and J usage is TRBJ1-2, with 8 bases lining up with TRBD1. The CDR3 has 15 amino acids. J was trimmed by 6 bases and V by 3 bases; bases with no gene match: 10. Germline V gene lookup returns CDR1 SGHNT and CDR2 YYREEE (reference sequence). The CDR3 protein is CASSSGQVNWDGYTF. CDR3 DNA: TGTGCCAGCAGCTCGGGACAGGTCAATTGGGATGGCTACACCTTC.

The rearrangement joins TRBV18 to TRBJ1-3, with 7 bases identical to TRBD1. The V gene's germline CDR1 is KGHSH and CDR2 LQKENI. The V segment lost 2 bases and the J segment 1 base; nucleotides outside the gene matches: 8. The CDR3 totals 17 residues. The CDR3 DNA sequence: TGTGCCAGCTCACCATCCGGGACAGCGAAATCTGGAAACACCATATATTTT. Translating gives CASSPSGTAKSGNTIYF.

The gene calls are TRBV27 and TRBJ2-1; TRBD2 matches 7 bases. Germline-derived CDR1 and CDR2 are MNHEY and SMNVEV (reference sequence). Trimming at V came to 1 base and at J to 5 bases, leaving 14 bases not matched to a gene. There are 18 residues in the CDR3. In DNA, the CDR3 is TGTGCCAGCAGTTTATTCCCCCCGGCTAGCGGACCGAACAATGAGCAGTTCTTC. Amino acid sequence: CASSLFPPASGPNNEQFF.

The CDR3 region has the DNA TGTGCCAGCAGTTTAGGTCTAGTTGGAGATACGCAGTATTTT. It codes for CASSLGLVGDTQYF. The genes are TRBV28 and TRBJ2-3; D call uncertain. Trimming took 2 bases from V and 5 from J, leaving 11 bases between them. The CDR3 has 14 residues. Germline CDR1 reads MDHEN; CDR2 reads SYDVKM.

Notes on this clone: Germline and junction disagree at one end, which may indicate a read error. The J gene is TRBJ2-2, the V gene TRBV2; 7 nucleotides match TRBD2. The CDR3 is 18 amino acids. Germline values: CDR1 SNHLY, CDR2 FYNNEI. CDR3 DNA sequence: TGTGCCAGCAATGAACTACCCCTAGCGGCGCTGAACACCGGGGAGCTGTTTTTT. Protein: CASNELPLAALNTGELFF.

The chain joins TRBV2 to TRBJ2-7; TRBD2 matches at 11 bases. CDR1 and CDR2 (germline): SNHLY, FYNNEI. Trimming took 3 bases from V and 6 from J; bases not matched to a gene: 10. CDR3 length equals 16 residues. CDR3 coding DNA: TGTGCCAGCAGTGATATAGCGGGAGGGCCGAGGGGCGAGCAGTACTTC. This encodes CASSDIAGGPRGEQYF.

The table lists this clone with a few counts. The CDR3: CASSEKGQGWEKLFF. CDR3 DNA sequence: TGTGCCAGCAGTGAGAAAGGGCAGGGCTGGGAAAAACTGTTTTTT. J is TRBJ1-4 and V is TRBV6-1; perhaps TRBD1 as D (5 bases). This CDR3 region has 15 residues. From germline, CDR1 is MNHNS and CDR2 SASEGT. V lost 3 bases to trimming and J lost 8 bases, with 16 bases between them.

This clone was counted once. The V and J genes are TRBV10-3 and TRBJ1-6; possible D gene TRBD1, 6 bases. Trimming took 0 bases from V and 7 from J, leaving 10 bases between them. The CDR3 is made up of 15 amino acids. The germline V gene has CDR1 ENHRY and CDR2 SYGVKD. The CDR3 reads CAISESGQNNSPLHF. The CDR3 DNA sequence: TGTGCCATCAGTGAGTCCGGACAGAACAATTCACCCCTCCACTTT.

This clone was recorded once. The V call is TRBV6-1, the J call TRBJ1-2; TRBD1 is a possible D gene (5 bases). Looked up from germline, CDR1 is MNHNS and CDR2 is SASEGT. CDR3 size: 13 residues. Trimming stripped 5 bases from V and 4 bases from J, with 11 bases between. Here the CDR3 DNA reads TGTGCCAGCAGTTTAGGGGACTCCTATGGCTACACCTTC. The encoded protein is CASSLGDSYGYTF.